Listed here are 5 T cell receptor beta chains from one sample, sequenced in a study of blood T cell repertoires in COVID-19. The method was immunoSEQ multiplex PCR; TCRdb's version includes in-frame clones alone and lacks a portion of them. The table lists over 65,000 clones, around 78% of them singletons, with just over 35% in the top ten. Input material: peripheral blood. These TCRs come from a man aged 55 to 69 with COVID-19, enrolled during active disease.

The V gene is TRBV18, the J gene TRBJ2-2, with 7 bases lining up with TRBD1. There are 16 residues in the CDR3. CDR1 KGHSH and CDR2 LQKENI come from the germline V gene. V dropped 3 bases and J dropped 5; count of bases not matched to a gene: 9. As DNA, the CDR3 is TGTGCCAGCTCACCTGGGGACAGCCTAACGACCGGGGAGCTGTTTTTT. Protein sequence: CASSPGDSLTTGELFF.

This clone has only one observation. This chain uses TRBV14 with TRBJ2-5; D remains unclear. CDR1 is SGHDN and CDR2 is FVKESK in the germline V gene. The length of the CDR3 is 14 residues. With 1 base removed from V and 2 bases from J, the gap between germline ends came to 8 bases. The CDR3 sequence: CASSQVGRQETQYF. The CDR3, as DNA: TGTGCCAGCAGCCAAGTTGGCAGACAAGAGACCCAGTACTTC.

The chain couples TRBV5-1 to TRBJ1-2; D ambiguous. Looked up from germline, CDR1 is SGHRS and CDR2 is YFSETQ. CDR3 length equals 14 residues. V was pared by 3 bases and J by 3 bases, with 12 bases between. This chain's CDR3 is CASSSVPRDYGYTF. The CDR3 DNA is TGCGCCAGCAGCTCGGTCCCGAGGGACTATGGCTACACCTTC.

The chain links TRBV19 to TRBJ2-3, with 8 bases identical to TRBD1. The CDR3 covers 11 residues. Germline V gene sequence: CDR1 LNHDA, CDR2 SQIVND (reference sequence). V dropped 9 bases and J dropped 4; count of bases not matched to a gene: 0. The DNA for the CDR3 is TGTGCCAGGACAGGGGCAGATACGCAGTATTTT. Its translation is CARTGADTQYF. Full variable domain (rest looked up from reference TRBV19 and TRBJ2-3): DGGITQSPKYLFRKEGQNVTLSCEQNLNHDAMYWYRQDPGQGLRLIYYSQIVNDFQKGDIAEGYSVSREKKESFPLTVTSAQKNPTAFYLCARTGADTQYFGPGTRLTVL.

This rearrangement joins TRBV19 to TRBJ2-3; tentative D call: TRBD2 (6 bases). Germline V gene sequence: CDR1 LNHDA, CDR2 SQIVND (reference sequence). The CDR3 is 12 residues long. V was cut by 3 bases and J by 5 bases, with 6 bases left in between. The CDR3 DNA follows: TGTGCCAGTAGTATGGGGGGAGATACGCAGTATTTT. This gives the protein CASSMGGDTQYF.